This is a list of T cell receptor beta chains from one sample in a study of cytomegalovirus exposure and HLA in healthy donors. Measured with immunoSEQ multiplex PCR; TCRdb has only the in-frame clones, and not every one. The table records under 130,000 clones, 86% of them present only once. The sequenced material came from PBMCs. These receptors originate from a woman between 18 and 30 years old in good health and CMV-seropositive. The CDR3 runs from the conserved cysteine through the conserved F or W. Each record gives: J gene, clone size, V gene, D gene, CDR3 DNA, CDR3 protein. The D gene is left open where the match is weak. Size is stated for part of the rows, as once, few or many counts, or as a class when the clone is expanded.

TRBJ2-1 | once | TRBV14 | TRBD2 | TGTGCCAGCAGCATACTAGCGGGGGCCTACAATGAGCAGTTCTTC | CASSILAGAYNEQFF
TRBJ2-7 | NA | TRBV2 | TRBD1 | TGTGCCAGCAAGAGGGACAGCTACGAGCAGTACTTC | CASKRDSYEQYF
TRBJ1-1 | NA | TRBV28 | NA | TGTGCCAGCAGTTCGACCCGTGGGGCAAGGAGAGCTTTCTTT | CASSSTRGARRAFF
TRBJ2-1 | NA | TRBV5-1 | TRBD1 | TGCGCCAGCAGCTTGGTCGCAGGGGGATACAATGAGCAGTTCTTC | CASSLVAGGYNEQFF
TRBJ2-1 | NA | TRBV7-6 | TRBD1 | TGTGCCAGCAGCTTACGTGGGGGACAGGGGAGCAATGAGCAGTTCTTC | CASSLRGGQGSNEQFF
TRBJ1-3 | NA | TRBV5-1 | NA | TGCGCCAGCAGCCCCTCGGGGGGGGCAGGAAACACCATATATTTT | CASSPSGGAGNTIYF
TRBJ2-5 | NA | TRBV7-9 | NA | TGTGCCAGCAGCCCCCGGACAGAAGAGACCCAGTACTTC | CASSPRTEETQYF
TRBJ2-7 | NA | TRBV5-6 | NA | TGTGCCAGCAGCTTGTATGTGGGAGCCTACGAGCAGTACTTC | CASSLYVGAYEQYF
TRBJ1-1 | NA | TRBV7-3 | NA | TGTGCCAGCAGCTTAATCGGGGGATTGAACACTGAAGCTTTCTTT | CASSLIGGLNTEAFF
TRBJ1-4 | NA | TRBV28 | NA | TGTGCCAGCAGTGTAATTGGGCGGGAAGGGGAAAAACTGTTTTTT | CASSVIGREGEKLFF
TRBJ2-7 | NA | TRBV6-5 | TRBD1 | TGTGCCACCCACCTCAGGGGGAGATACGAGCAGTACTTC | CATHLRGRYEQYF
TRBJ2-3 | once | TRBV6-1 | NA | TGTGCCAGCAGTGAACTAGCGACAGATACGCAGTATTTT | CASSELATDTQYF
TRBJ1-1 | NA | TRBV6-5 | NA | TGTGCCAGCAGTTTACAGGGGAACACTGAAGCTTTCTTT | CASSLQGNTEAFF
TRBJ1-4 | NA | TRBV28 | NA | TGTGCCAGCAAACGTGGAGGGGATGAAAAACTGTTTTTT | CASKRGGDEKLFF
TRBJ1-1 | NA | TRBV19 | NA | TGTGCCAGTAGTATACAGGGTTACCGAGCTTTCTTT | CASSIQGYRAFF
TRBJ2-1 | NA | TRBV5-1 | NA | TGCGCCACCAGAGGGGATTACAATGAGCAGTTCTTC | CATRGDYNEQFF
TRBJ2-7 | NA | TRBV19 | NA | TGTGCCAGTAGTACCCCTAGCTCCGAGCAGTACTTC | CASSTPSSEQYF
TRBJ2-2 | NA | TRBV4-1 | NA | TGCGCCAGCAGCCAAGGGCCGGGTCGGACCGGGGAGCTGTTTTTT | CASSQGPGRTGELFF
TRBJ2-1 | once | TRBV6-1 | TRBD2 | TGTGCCAGCAGTGAAGTTGAGGGAGGGAGGGGTGAGCAGTTCTTC | CASSEVEGGRGEQFF
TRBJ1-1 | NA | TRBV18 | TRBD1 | TGTGCCAGCTCACGTCCCCCGGGACAGCTGAACACTGAAGCTTTCTTT | CASSRPPGQLNTEAFF
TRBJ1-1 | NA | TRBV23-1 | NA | TGCGCCAGCAGTCACGGACACCAGAACACTGAAGCTTTCTTT | CASSHGHQNTEAFF
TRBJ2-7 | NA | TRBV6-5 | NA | TGTGCCAGCAGGATTCTGACAGGAGCCTACGAGCAGTACTTC | CASRILTGAYEQYF
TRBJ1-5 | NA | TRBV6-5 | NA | TGTGCCAGCAGTCCCTGGGGGGACAGCAATCAGCCCCAGCATTTT | CASSPWGDSNQPQHF
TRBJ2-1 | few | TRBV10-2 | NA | TGCGCCAGCAGTGAGACTCGAAGAGGAAAGTTACTCTCCTACAATGAGCAGTTCTTC | CASSETRRGKLLSYNEQFF
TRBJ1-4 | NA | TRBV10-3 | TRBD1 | TGTGCCATCAGGGGACAGGGGAGGAATGAAAAACTGTTTTTT | CAIRGQGRNEKLFF
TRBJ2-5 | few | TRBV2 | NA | TGTGCCAGCAGTCGGGAAGAAACGGGGACCCAGTACTTC | CASSREETGTQYF
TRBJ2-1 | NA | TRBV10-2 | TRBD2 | TGCGCCAGCAGACTAGCGGGAGGGCCAAATGAGCAGTTCTTC | CASRLAGGPNEQFF
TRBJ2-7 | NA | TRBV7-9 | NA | TGTGCCAGCAGCTTAGATAAGTCAGGGGTTCGGCAGTACTTC | CASSLDKSGVRQYF
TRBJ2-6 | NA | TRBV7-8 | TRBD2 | TGTGCCAGCAGCTTCCCCCTCCGGGGGGAAAGCTCTGGGGCCAACGTCCTGACTTTC | CASSFPLRGESSGANVLTF
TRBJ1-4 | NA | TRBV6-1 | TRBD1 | TGTGCCAGCAGTGAATCCCCTCAGGGGGTAAATGAAAAACTGTTTTTT | CASSESPQGVNEKLFF
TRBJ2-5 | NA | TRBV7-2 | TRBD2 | TGTGCCAGCAGCTTAGAGGGACTACAAGAGACCCAGTACTTC | CASSLEGLQETQYF
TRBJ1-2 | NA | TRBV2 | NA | TGTGCCAGCAGTGAGGACAGCTCCCTATCCGGCTACACCTTC | CASSEDSSLSGYTF
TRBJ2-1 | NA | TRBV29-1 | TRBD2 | TGCAGCGTTTTACAACTAGCGGGAGTATCTGATGAGCAGTTCTTC | CSVLQLAGVSDEQFF
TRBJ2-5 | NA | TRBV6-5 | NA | TGTGCCAGTTCAACCGGCGGGACCCAGTACTTC | CASSTGGTQYF
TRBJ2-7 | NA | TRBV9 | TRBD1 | TGTGCCAGCAGCGTAGACCCCGACAGGGTGGTACAGTACTTC | CASSVDPDRVVQYF
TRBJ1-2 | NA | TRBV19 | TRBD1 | TGTGCCAGTAGTAGGGGACAGAATAACTATGGCTACACCTTC | CASSRGQNNYGYTF
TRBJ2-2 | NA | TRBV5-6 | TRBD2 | TGTGCCAGCAGCTGGTGGACTAGCGGGGGCACCGGGGAGCTGTTTTTT | CASSWWTSGGTGELFF
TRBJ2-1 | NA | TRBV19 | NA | TGTGCCAGTAGTCATACCGGGTCCCCGTCGGATGAGCAGTTCTTC | CASSHTGSPSDEQFF
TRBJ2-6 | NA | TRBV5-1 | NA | TGCGCCAGCAGCTTGGATTCAGGATCGACCTCTGGGGCCAACGTCCTGACTTTC | CASSLDSGSTSGANVLTF
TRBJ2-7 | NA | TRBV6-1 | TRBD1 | TGTGCCAGCAGGCACACAGGGGCCTACGAGCAGTACTTC | CASRHTGAYEQYF
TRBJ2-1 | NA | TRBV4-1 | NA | TGCGCCAGCAGCCAACGTTGGGGCGGGGCGTGGATCAATTTCACCTACAATGAGCAGTTCTTC | CASSQRWGGAWINFTYNEQFF
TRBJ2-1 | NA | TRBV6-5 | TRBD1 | TGTGCCAGCAGTTACTTCGGGACAGGGGCCCGGAATGAGCAGTTCTTC | CASSYFGTGARNEQFF